The entry that follows covers one T cell receptor beta chain sequence. All glioblastoma patients lacked an isocitrate dehydrogenase mutation. The CDR3 loop spans 15 amino acids. V lost 6 bases and J 2 bases, leaving 13 bases between the germline ends. Germline V gene lookup returns CDR1 MNHEY and CDR2 SMNVEV (reference sequence). The data stem from a study of glioma-infiltrating T cells after dendritic cell vaccination. Study background: Monocyte-derived dendritic cells, cultured less than 8 days with IL-4 and GM-CSF, were pulsed with autologous tumor lysate. Patients received three intradermal dendritic cell vaccine injections at biweekly intervals.

Up to about 2 ug genomic DNA was used for TCRB CDR3 amplification. Sequenced by immunoSEQ multiplex PCR; TCRdb stores in-frame clones only, minus some. Of 95,000 or so clones listed, approximately 87% are singletons. The starting material was blood, obtained before dendritic cell vaccination. This sequence joins TRBV27 and TRBJ1-4, with D maybe TRBD1 (6 bases). This sequence originates from a human donor with glioblastoma. The CDR3 region is CASRPGVRTNEKLFF. The CDR3 region has the DNA TGTGCCAGCAGGCCAGGGGTAAGGACTAATGAAAAACTGTTTTTT.